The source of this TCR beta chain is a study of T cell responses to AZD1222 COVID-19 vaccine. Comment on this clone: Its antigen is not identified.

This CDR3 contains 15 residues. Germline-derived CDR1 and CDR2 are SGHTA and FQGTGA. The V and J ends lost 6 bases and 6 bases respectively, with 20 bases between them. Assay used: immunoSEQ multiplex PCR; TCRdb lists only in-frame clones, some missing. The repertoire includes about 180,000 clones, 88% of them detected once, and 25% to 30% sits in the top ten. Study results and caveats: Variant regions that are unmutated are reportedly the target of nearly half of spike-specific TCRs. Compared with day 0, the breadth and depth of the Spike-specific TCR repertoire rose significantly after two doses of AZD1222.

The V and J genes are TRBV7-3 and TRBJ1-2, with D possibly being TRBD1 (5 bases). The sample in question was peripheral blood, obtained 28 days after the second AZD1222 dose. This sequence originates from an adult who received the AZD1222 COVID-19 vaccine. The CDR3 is CASRPLTGGEDGYTF. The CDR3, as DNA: TGTGCCAGCAGGCCCTTGACCGGGGGAGAGGATGGCTACACCTTC.